One and the same sample provided the 22 T cell receptor beta chains below, sequenced in a study of regulatory T cells in long-lasting Graves disease. Time point of the sample: newly diagnosed GD, antithyroid drugs for less than 3 months. RNA from PBMCs was the source of the TCR library. Arm-PCR of CDR3 regions with iRepertoire HTBI primers generated TCR beta libraries. TCRdb itself ran the multiplex PCR reads through MiXCR, one entry per CDR3 protein. The sample holds 450,000 to 600,000 distinct CDR3 sequences, 13% seen once. These data were likewise used in another study, on T cells in Graves' hyperthyroidism and ophthalmopathy.

The sample consisted of peripheral blood mononuclear cells (PBMCs), taken at new diagnosis, from a patient treated with antithyroid drugs. The receptors come from a man aged 30-40 years with Graves disease.

This clonotype was counted a few times. The chain has TRBV12-3 or TRBV12-4 and TRBJ2-3, with D perhaps being TRBD1 or TRBD2 (5 bases each). This CDR3 spans 15 amino acids. The V and J ends lost 6 bases and 5 bases respectively, with 18 bases between them. Written as DNA, the CDR3 is TGTGCCAGCAGCATAAGGGACGCTGAGAGAGATACGCAGTATTTT. Translating gives CASSIRDAERDTQYF.

This clonotype was found many times. The chain employs TRBV5-1 and TRBJ1-4; D not resolved. From germline, CDR1 is SGHRS and CDR2 YFSETQ. The V end was cut by 4 bases, the J end by 2 bases, with 9 bases between. The CDR3 sequence is 14 residues long. CDR3 region: CASSDTSTNEKLFF. CDR3 in DNA: TGCGCCAGCAGCGACACGTCGACTAATGAAAAACTGTTTTTT.

This clonotype has more than one count but fewer than ten. V usage is TRBV12-3 or TRBV12-4 and J usage is TRBJ2-1; 11 bases map to TRBD2. The V and J ends lost 6 bases and 5 bases, in that order; junction bases with no gene match: 12. The CDR3 contains 17 residues. The CDR3, as DNA: TGTGCCAGCAGCCTGGCCCCGGGACTAGCGGTCGACAATGAGCAGTTCTTC. Amino acid sequence: CASSLAPGLAVDNEQFF.

With regard to this clonotype: A far larger clone is one nucleotide away, so this likely arose from a read error. The genes are TRBV6-2 or TRBV6-3 and TRBJ1-1; the match to TRBD1 covers 7 bases. Germline-derived CDR1 and CDR2 are MNHEY and SVGEGT. The CDR3 sequence is 13 residues long. The CDR3 spells CASSDRADTEALF. The CDR3 DNA follows: TGTGCCAGCAGTGACAGGGCCGACACTGAAGCTCTCTTT.

This clonotype was picked up many times. The rearrangement joins TRBV20-1 to TRBJ2-7, with D possibly being TRBD1 or TRBD2 (5 bases each). V was clipped by 1 base and J by 1 base, with 14 bases between them. The CDR3 loop spans 15 amino acids. CDR1 and CDR2 (germline): DFQATT, SNEGSKA (reference sequence). The CDR3 spells CSARAHEGRSYEQYF. The CDR3 nucleotides read TGCAGTGCTAGAGCGCATGAGGGACGATCCTACGAGCAGTACTTC.

This clonotype was recorded a few times. The V call is TRBV12-3 or TRBV12-4, the J call TRBJ1-3, with a tentative D call TRBD1 (5 bases). Deletions cut 4 bases from V and 16 bases from J, with 14 bases between. This CDR3 has 11 amino acids. The CDR3 protein is CASSSGWVWYF. The CDR3 DNA is TGTGCCAGCAGTTCAGGGTGGGTTTGGTATTTT.

The chain is built from TRBV30 and TRBJ1-5, with TRBD1 as a possible D gene (5 bases). V gave up 2 bases and J gave up 4 bases, with 12 bases separating them. The CDR3 consists of 14 residues. The germline V gene has CDR1 GTSNPN and CDR2 SVGIG (reference sequence). The CDR3 loop is CAWSPGWGNQPQHF. For the CDR3, the DNA is TGTGCCTGGAGTCCGGGATGGGGGAATCAGCCCCAGCATTTT.

This clonotype has a handful of counts. The V and J genes are TRBV3-1 and TRBJ1-6; D gene unclear. This CDR3 comprises 15 residues. The germline gives CDR1 LGHDT, CDR2 YNNKEL (reference sequence). Deletions cut 1 base from V and 6 bases from J, with 10 bases between. CDR3 DNA sequence: TGTGCCAGCAGCCAAGGGTCCGGGTCTAATTCACCCCTCCACTTT. This gives the protein CASSQGSGSNSPLHF.

This clonotype was seen repeatedly, ten times or more. The rearrangement joins TRBV20-1 to TRBJ2-3, with 9 bases matching TRBD2. The CDR3 length is 15 residues. V was clipped by 1 base and J by 6 bases; unmatched bases: 8. Per the germline V gene, CDR1 is DFQATT and CDR2 is SNEGSKA (reference sequence). CDR3 DNA: TGCAGTGCTAGAGTCCCGGGACTAGCAATCGATACGCAGTATTTT. Protein product: CSARVPGLAIDTQYF.

V usage is TRBV7-2 and J usage is TRBJ1-5; D is possibly TRBD1 (5 bases). The CDR3 is 15 residues long. With 3 bases removed from V and 0 bases from J, the gap between germline ends came to 9 bases. Germline CDR1 reads SGHTA; CDR2 reads FQGNSA. The CDR3 nucleotides are TGTGCCAGCAGCTTGAGGGACTATAGCAATCAGCCCCAGCATTTT. Amino acids: CASSLRDYSNQPQHF.

This clonotype has a count of ten or more. In DNA form, the CDR3 reads TGTGCTAGTGGTTTGGCCGGGACAAGTAATCAGCCCCAGCATTTT. Its translation: CASGLAGTSNQPQHF. The chain joins TRBV12-5 to TRBJ1-5, with D perhaps TRBD1 (6 bases). The V gene's germline CDR1 is LGHNT and CDR2 FRNRAP. Trimming left V 1 base short and J 4 bases short, with 11 bases between. The CDR3 extends over 15 amino acids.

This clonotype was picked up many times. The chain joins TRBV28 to TRBJ2-1; D is unresolved. CDR1 and CDR2 from the germline V gene are MDHEN and SYDVKM. The CDR3 covers 17 residues. Trimming cost V 1 base and J 0 bases, with 13 bases left between them. Here the CDR3 reads CASSLSLPRSSYNEQFF. In DNA form, the CDR3 reads TGTGCCAGCAGTTTATCTCTCCCCCGGAGCTCCTACAATGAGCAGTTCTTC.

This clonotype was detected ten times or more. V usage is TRBV2 and J usage is TRBJ2-5; D possibly corresponds to TRBD2 (7 bases). The V gene lost 5 bases and the J gene lost 5 bases, with 18 bases spanning the gap. Per germline, CDR1 SNHLY and CDR2 FYNNEI. CDR3 length equals 15 residues. The CDR3 DNA sequence: TGTGCCAGCAGTCCCGACGCGAGGGGGGGCGAGACCCAGTACTTC. This translates into CASSPDARGGETQYF.

This clonotype was recorded at least ten times. The chain joins TRBV12-3 or TRBV12-4 to TRBJ2-3, with 16 bases that match TRBD2. The CDR3 totals 19 residues. V lost 6 bases, J lost 3 bases, and 12 bases stayed unmatched. CDR3 residues: CASRSLGLAGGRGTDTQYF. The CDR3 DNA sequence: TGTGCCAGCAGGTCGTTGGGACTAGCGGGAGGGAGGGGAACAGATACGCAGTATTTT.

This clonotype occurred a few times. The genes are TRBV18 and TRBJ2-1; D is uncertain. CDR1 is KGHSH, CDR2 LQKENI, per germline. This CDR3 spans 13 amino acids. Trimming removed 4 bases at V and 6 bases at J, with 10 bases between. CDR3 sequence (DNA): TGTGCCAGCTCACTAGTGGCAGCCAATGAGCAGTTCTTC. It specifies CASSLVAANEQFF.

This clonotype was observed many times. V usage is TRBV29-1 and J usage is TRBJ2-1; D is unclear. Germline CDR1 is SQVTM and CDR2 is ANQGSEA. This CDR3 is built from 12 residues. The V end lost 5 bases, the J end lost 1 base, and 6 bases lay between the germline ends. CDR3 nucleotides: TGCAGCGTTCACAGATCCTACAATGAGCAGTTCTTC. Translating gives CSVHRSYNEQFF.

Points on this clonotype: This may be a read error, as it is one base from a much larger clone. This chain joins TRBV28 and TRBJ1-5; 7 bases match TRBD1. The CDR3 spans 17 residues. Germline CDR1 MDHEN, CDR2 SYDVKM. V gave up 10 bases and J gave up 0 bases; unmatched junction bases: 15. The DNA of the CDR3 is TGTGCCATCAGACGCCCGGGACAGAGATATAGCAATCAGCCCCAGCATTTT. Amino acid sequence: CAIRRPGQRYSNQPQHF. Full variable domain (missing parts from reference TRBV28 and TRBJ1-5): DVKVTQSSRYLVKRTGEKVFLECVQDMDHENMFWYRQDPGLGLRLIYFSYDVKMKEKGDIPEGYSVSREKKERFSLILESASTNQTSMYLCAIRRPGQRYSNQPQHFGDGTRLSIL.

This clonotype has a handful of counts. The chain employs TRBV20-1 and TRBJ2-3; D gene ambiguous. The germline CDR1 and CDR2 sequences are DFQATT and SNEGSKA (reference sequence). The CDR3 is 16 residues long. The V and J ends lost 5 bases and 7 bases respectively, with 25 bases between them. This CDR3 is CSASRLNTKPGYTQYF. The CDR3 nucleotides read TGCAGTGCTTCCCGACTCAATACTAAGCCAGGATATACGCAGTATTTT.

This clonotype was counted many times. The chain joins TRBV7-8 to TRBJ2-1; D remains unclear. V was pared by 4 bases and J by 5 bases, with 12 bases between. Germline CDR1 SGHVS, CDR2 FQNEAQ. The CDR3 loop spans 14 amino acids. CDR3 nucleotide sequence: TGTGCCAGCAGCTACCCCCCGGGCGACAATGAGCAGTTCTTC. Translating it yields CASSYPPGDNEQFF. Supplemented by reference TRBV7-8 and TRBJ2-1, the full variable domain reads GAGVSQSPRYKVAKRGQDVALRCDPISGHVSLFWYQQALGQGPEFLTYFQNEAQLDKSGLPSDRFFAERPEGSVSTLKIQRTQQEDSAVYLCASSYPPGDNEQFFGPGTRLTVL.

This clonotype was seen repeatedly, ten times or more. J is TRBJ1-4 and V is TRBV19, with D unclear. V was shortened by 2 bases and J by 4 bases, with 11 bases between the two germline ends. The CDR3 is 15 residues long. In germline, CDR1 is LNHDA, CDR2 SQIVND (reference sequence). CDR3 protein: CASSIRQAVNEKLFF. The CDR3, as DNA: TGTGCCAGTAGTATAAGGCAGGCGGTTAATGAAAAACTGTTTTTT.

The chain couples TRBV24-1 to TRBJ2-1; D unclear. Between the trimmed V and J ends, which lost 4 bases and 0 bases, there was a span of 15 bases. CDR1 KGHDR and CDR2 SFDVKD come from the germline V gene. CDR3 length: 17 amino acids. The CDR3 DNA reads as TGTGCCACCAGTGACCCCGCCAGGCCGAGCTCCTACAATGAGCAGTTCTTC. This sequence encodes CATSDPARPSSYNEQFF.

On this clonotype: A read error may produce the germline difference seen at one junction end. The chain uses TRBV12-3 or TRBV12-4 and TRBJ2-3; tentative D call: TRBD1 (5 bases). CDR3 size: 14 residues. CDR3 coding DNA: TGTGCCAGCAGTCCAGGGTGGGGCTATGATACGCGGTATTTT. Its protein product is CASSPGWGYDTRYF.